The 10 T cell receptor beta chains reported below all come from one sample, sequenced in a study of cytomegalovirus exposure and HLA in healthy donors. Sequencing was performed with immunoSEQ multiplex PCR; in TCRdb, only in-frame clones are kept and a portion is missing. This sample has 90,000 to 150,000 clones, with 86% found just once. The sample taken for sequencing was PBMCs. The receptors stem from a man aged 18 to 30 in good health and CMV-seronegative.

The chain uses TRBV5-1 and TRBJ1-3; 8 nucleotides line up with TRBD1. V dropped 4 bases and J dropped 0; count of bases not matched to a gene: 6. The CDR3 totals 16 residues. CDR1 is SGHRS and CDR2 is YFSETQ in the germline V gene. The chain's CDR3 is CASSQGAAGSGNTIYF. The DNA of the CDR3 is TGCGCCAGCAGCCAGGGGGCGGCTGGCTCTGGAAACACCATATATTTT.

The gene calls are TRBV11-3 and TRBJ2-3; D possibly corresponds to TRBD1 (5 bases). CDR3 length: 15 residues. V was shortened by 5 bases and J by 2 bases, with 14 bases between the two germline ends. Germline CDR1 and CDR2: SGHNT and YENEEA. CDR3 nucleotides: TGTGCCAGCAGCCGGCAGGGCGACGACACAGATACGCAGTATTTT. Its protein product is CASSRQGDDTDTQYF.

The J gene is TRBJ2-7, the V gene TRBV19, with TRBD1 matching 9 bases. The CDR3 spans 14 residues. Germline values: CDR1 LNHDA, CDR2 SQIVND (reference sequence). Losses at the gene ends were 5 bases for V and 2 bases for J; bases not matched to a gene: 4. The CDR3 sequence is CASSAGTGTYEQYF. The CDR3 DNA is TGTGCCAGTAGTGCCGGGACAGGGACCTACGAGCAGTACTTC.

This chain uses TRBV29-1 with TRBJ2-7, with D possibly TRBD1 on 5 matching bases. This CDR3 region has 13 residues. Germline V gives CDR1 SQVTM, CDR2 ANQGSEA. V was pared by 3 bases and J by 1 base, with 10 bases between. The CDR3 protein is CSVDIPGSYEQYF. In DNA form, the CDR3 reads TGCAGCGTTGATATCCCAGGGTCCTACGAGCAGTACTTC.

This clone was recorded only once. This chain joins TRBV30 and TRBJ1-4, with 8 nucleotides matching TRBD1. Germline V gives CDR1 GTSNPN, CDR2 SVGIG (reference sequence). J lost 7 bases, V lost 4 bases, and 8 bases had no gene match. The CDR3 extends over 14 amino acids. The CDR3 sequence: CAWNQGAGSEKLFF. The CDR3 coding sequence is TGTGCCTGGAATCAGGGGGCCGGGAGTGAAAAACTGTTTTTT.

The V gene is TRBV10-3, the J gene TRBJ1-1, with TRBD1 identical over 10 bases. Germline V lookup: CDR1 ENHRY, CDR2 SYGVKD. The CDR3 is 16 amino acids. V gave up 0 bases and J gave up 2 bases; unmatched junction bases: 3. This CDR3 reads CAISESGTGANTEAFF. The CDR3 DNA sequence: TGTGCCATCAGTGAGTCCGGGACAGGGGCAAACACTGAAGCTTTCTTT.

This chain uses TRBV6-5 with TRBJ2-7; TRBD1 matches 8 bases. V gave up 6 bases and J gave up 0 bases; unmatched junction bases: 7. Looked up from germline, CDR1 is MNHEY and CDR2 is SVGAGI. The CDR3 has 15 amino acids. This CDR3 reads CASRYGQGASYEQYF. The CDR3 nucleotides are TGTGCCAGCAGGTACGGACAGGGTGCCTCCTACGAGCAGTACTTC.

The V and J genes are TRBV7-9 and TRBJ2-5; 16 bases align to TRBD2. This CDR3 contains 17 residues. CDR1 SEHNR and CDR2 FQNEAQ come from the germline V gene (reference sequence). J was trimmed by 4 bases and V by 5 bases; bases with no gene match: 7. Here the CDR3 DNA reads TGTGCCAGCAGCACGGGACTAGCGGGGGGGTCGGCAGAGACCCAGTACTTC. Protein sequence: CASSTGLAGGSAETQYF.

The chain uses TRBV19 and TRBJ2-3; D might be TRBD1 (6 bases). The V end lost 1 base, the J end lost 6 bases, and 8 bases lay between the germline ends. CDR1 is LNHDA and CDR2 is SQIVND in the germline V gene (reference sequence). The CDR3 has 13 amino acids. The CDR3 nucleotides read TGTGCCAGTAGTATAGTCAGGGGCGATACGCAGTATTTT. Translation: CASSIVRGDTQYF.

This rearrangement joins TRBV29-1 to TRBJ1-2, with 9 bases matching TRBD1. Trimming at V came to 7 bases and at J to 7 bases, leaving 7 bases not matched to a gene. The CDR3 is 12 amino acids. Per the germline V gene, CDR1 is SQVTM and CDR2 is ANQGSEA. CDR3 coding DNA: TGCAGCGCCAAGGGACAGGGAGGTGGCTACACCTTC. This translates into CSAKGQGGGYTF.